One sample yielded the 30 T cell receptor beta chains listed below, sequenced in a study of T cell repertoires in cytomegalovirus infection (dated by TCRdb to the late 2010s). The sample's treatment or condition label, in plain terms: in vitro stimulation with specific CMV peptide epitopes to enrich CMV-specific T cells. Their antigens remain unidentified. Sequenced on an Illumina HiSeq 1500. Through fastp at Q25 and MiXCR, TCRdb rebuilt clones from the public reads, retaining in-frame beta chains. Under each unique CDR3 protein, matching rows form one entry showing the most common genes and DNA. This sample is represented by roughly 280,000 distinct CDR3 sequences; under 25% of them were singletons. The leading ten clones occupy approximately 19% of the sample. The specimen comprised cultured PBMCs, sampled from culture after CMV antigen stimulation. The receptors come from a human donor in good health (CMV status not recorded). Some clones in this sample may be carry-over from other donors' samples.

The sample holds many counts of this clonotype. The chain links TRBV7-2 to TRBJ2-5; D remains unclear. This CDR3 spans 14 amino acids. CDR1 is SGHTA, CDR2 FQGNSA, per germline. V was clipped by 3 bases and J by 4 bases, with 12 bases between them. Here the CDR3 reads CASSFPVVRETQYF. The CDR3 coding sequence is TGTGCCAGCAGCTTTCCGGTAGTAAGAGAGACCCAGTACTTC.

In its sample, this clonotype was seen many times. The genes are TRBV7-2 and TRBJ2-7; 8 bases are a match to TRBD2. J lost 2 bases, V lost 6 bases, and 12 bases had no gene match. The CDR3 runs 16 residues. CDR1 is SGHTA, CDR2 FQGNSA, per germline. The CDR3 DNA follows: TGTGCCAGCAGTTCTGGGGCGGGAGGCGGCACCTACGAGCAGTACTTC. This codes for CASSSGAGGGTYEQYF.

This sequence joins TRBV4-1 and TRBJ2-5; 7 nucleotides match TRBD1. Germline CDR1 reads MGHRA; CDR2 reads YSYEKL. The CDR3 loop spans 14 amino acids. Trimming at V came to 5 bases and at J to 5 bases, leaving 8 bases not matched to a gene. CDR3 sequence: CASSEQGRVETQYF. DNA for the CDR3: TGCGCCAGCAGCGAACAGGGGCGGGTGGAGACCCAGTACTTC.

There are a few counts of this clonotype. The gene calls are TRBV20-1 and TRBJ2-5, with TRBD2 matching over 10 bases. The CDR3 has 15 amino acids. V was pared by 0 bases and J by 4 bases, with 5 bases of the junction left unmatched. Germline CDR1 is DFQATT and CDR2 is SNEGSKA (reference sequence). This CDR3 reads CSARDSASGRETQYF. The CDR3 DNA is TGCAGTGCTAGAGATTCGGCTAGCGGGAGAGAGACCCAGTACTTC.

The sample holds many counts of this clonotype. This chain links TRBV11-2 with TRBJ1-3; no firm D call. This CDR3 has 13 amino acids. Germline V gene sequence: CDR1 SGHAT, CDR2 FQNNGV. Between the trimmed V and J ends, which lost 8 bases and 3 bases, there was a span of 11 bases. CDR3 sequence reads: CASGPTRGNTIYF. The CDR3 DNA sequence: TGTGCCAGCGGGCCGACACGTGGAAACACCATATATTTT. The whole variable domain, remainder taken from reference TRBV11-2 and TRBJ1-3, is EAGVAQSPRYKIIEKRQSVAFWCNPISGHATLYWYQQILGQGPKLLIQFQNNGVVDDSQLPKDRFSAERLKGVDSTLKIQPAKLEDSAVYLCASGPTRGNTIYFGEGSWLTVV.

The CDR3 spells CASSTGDQPQHF. CDR3 coding DNA: TGTGCCAGCTCAACGGGAGATCAGCCCCAGCATTTT. The V and J genes are TRBV18 and TRBJ1-5; D is unclear. CDR3 length: 12 residues. V was shortened by 5 bases and J by 5 bases, with 7 bases between the two germline ends. CDR1 KGHSH and CDR2 LQKENI come from the germline V gene.

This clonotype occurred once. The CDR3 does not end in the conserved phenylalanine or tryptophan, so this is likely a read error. CDR3 sequence: CASSPNEVKSGELFL. The CDR3 DNA reads as TGTGCCAGCAGCCCCAACGAGGTCAAGTCTGGGGAGCTGTTTCTT. This chain connects TRBV11-3 to TRBJ2-2; D gene uncertain. Germline lookup yields CDR1 SGHNT and CDR2 YENEEA. Trimming took off 5 bases at V and 8 bases at J, with 18 bases between the two ends. The CDR3 has 15 amino acids.

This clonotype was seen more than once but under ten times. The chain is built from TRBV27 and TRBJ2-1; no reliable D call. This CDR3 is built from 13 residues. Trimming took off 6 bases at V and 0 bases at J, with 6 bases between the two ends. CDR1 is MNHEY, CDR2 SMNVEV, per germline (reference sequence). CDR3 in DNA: TGTGCCAGCAGACTGAGCTCCTACAATGAGCAGTTCTTC. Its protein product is CASRLSSYNEQFF.

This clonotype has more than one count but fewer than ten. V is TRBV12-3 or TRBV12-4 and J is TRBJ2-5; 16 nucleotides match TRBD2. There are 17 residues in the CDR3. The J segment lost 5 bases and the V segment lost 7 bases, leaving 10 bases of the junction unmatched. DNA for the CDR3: TGTGCCAGCACTGTCCCGGGACTAGCGGGAGGGCGGGAGACCCAGTACTTC. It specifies CASTVPGLAGGRETQYF.

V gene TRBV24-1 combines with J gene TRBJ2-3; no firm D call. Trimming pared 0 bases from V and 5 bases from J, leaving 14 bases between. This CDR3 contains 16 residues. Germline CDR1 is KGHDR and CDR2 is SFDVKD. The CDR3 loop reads CATSDLSSTRRDTQYF. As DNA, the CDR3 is TGTGCCACCAGTGATTTGTCGAGCACTCGCAGAGATACGCAGTATTTT.

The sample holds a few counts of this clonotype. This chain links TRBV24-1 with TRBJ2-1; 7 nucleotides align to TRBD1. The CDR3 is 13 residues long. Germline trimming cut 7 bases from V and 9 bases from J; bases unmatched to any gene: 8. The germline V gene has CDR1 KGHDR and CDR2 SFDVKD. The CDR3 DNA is TGTGCCACCAGCCGAGAGACAGGGACTGAGCAGTTCTTC. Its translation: CATSRETGTEQFF.

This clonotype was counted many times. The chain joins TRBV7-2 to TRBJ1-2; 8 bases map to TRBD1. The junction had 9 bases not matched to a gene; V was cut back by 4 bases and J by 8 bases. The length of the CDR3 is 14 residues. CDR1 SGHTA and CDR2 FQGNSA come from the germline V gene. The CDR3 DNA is TGTGCCAGCAGCTCTGGACAGGGTATAAGCGGCTACACCTTC. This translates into CASSSGQGISGYTF.

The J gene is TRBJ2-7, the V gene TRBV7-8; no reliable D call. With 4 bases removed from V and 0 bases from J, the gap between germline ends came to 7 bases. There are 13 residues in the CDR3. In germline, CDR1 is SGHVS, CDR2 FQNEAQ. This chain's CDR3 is CASSSGPSYEQYV. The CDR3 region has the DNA TGTGCCAGCAGCTCCGGACCCTCCTACGAGCAGTACGTC.

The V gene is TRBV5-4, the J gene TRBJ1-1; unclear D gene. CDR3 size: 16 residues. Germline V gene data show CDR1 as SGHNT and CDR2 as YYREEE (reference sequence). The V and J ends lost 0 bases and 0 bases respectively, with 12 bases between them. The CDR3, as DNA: TGTGCCAGCAGCTTGGGGCAGGTAAAGATGAACACTGAAGCTTTCTTT. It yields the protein CASSLGQVKMNTEAFF.

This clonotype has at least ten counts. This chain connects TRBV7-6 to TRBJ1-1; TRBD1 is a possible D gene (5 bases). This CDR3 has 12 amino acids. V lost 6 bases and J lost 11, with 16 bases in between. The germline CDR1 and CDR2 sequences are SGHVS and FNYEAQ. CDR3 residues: CASSSTGGEAFF. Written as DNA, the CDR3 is TGTGCCAGCAGTTCTACTGGGGGGGAGGCTTTCTTT.

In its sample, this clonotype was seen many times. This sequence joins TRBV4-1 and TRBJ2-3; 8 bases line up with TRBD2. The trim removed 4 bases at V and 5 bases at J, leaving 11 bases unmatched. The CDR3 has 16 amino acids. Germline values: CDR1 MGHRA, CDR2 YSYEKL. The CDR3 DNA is TGCGCCAGCAGCCCCGGACGGGGGGCGGGGGGAGATACGCAGTATTTT. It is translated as CASSPGRGAGGDTQYF.

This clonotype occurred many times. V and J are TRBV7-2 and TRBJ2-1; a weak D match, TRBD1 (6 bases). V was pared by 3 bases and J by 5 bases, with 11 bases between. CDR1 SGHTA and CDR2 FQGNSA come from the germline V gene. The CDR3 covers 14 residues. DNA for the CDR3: TGTGCCAGCAGCTTCGACAGGCAAAACAATGAGCAGTTCTTC. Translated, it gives CASSFDRQNNEQFF.

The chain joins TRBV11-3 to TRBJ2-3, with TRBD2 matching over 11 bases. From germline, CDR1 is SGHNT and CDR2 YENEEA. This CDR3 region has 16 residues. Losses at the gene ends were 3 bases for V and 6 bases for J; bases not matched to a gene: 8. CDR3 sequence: CASSLGLAGGVDTQYF. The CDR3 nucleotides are TGTGCCAGCAGCTTGGGCCTAGCGGGAGGTGTGGATACGCAGTATTTT.

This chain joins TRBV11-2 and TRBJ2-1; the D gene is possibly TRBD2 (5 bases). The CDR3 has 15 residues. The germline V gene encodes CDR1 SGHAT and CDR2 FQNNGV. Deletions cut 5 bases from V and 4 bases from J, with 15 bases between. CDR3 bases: TGTGCCAGCAGCCCTTACTTCGGGATTTACAATGAGCAGTTCTTC. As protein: CASSPYFGIYNEQFF.

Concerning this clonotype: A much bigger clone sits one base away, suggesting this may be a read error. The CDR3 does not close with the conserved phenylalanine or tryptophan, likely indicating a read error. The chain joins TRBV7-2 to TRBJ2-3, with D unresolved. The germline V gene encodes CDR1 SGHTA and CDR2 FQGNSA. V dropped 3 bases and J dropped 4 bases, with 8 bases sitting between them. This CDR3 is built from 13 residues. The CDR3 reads CASSLEGADTQYL. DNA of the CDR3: TGTGCCAGCAGCTTGGAAGGCGCAGATACGCAGTATTTA.

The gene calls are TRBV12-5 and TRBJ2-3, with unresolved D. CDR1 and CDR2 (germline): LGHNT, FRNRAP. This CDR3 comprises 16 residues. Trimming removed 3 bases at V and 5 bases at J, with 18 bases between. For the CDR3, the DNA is TGTGCTAGTGGTTTTTCACTACGGGCGGCGGTAGATACGCAGTATTTT. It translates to CASGFSLRAAVDTQYF. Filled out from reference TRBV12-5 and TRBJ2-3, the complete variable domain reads DARVTQTPRHKVTEMGQEVTMRCQPILGHNTVFWYRQTMMQGLELLAYFRNRAPLDDSGMPKDRFSAEMPDATLATLKIQPSEPRDSAVYFCASGFSLRAAVDTQYFGPGTRLTVL.

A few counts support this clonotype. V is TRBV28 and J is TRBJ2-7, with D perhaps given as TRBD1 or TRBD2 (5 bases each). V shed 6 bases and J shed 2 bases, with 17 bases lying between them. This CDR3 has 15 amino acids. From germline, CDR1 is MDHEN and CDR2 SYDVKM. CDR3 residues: CASSPLWGSTYEQYF. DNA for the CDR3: TGTGCCAGCAGCCCCTTATGGGGGTCTACCTACGAGCAGTACTTC.

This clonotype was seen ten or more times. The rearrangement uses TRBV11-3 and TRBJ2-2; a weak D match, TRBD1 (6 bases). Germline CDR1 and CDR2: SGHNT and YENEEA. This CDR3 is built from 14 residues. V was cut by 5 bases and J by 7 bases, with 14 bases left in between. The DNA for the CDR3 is TGTGCCAGCAGCCCTCATACAGGGATCGGGGAGCTGTTTTTT. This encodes CASSPHTGIGELFF.

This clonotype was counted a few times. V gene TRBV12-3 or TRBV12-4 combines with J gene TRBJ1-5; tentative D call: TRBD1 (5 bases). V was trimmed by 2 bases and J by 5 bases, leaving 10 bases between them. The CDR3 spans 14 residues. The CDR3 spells CASSLTDTYQPQHF. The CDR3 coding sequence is TGTGCCAGCAGTTTAACGGACACCTATCAGCCCCAGCATTTT.

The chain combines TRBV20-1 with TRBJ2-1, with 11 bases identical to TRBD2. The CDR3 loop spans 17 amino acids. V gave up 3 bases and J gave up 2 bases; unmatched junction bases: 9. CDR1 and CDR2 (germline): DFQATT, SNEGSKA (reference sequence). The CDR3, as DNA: TGCAGTGCTAGGGGACTAGCGGCGGATGTCCCCTACAATGAGCAGTTCTTC. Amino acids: CSARGLAADVPYNEQFF.

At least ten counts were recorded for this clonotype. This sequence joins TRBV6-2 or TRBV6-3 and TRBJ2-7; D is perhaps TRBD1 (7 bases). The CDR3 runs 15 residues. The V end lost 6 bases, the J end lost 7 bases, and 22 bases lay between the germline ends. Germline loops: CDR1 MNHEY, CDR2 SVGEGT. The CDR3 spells CASRGGGGGEGEQYF. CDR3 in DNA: TGTGCCAGCAGGGGAGGCGGAGGGGGCGAAGGGGAGCAGTACTTC.

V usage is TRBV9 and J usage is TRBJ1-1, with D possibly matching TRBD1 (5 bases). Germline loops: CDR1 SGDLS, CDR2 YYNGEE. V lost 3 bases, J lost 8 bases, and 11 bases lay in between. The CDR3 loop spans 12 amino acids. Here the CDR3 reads CASSGLQDEAFF. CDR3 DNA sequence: TGTGCCAGCAGCGGGCTACAGGACGAAGCTTTCTTT.

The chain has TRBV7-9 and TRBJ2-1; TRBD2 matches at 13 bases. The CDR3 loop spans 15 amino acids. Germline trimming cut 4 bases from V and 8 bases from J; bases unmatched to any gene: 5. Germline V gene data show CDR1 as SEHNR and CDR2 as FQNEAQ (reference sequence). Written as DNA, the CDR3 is TGTGCCAGCAGCTCGGGACTAGCGGGATTCCATGAGCAGTTCTTC. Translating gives CASSSGLAGFHEQFF.

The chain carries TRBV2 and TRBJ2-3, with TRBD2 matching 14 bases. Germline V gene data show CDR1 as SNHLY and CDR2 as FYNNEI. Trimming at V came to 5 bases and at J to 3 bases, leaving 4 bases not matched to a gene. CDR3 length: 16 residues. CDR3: CASSLGTSGSTDTQYF. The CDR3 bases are TGTGCCAGCAGTCTAGGGACTAGCGGGAGTACAGATACGCAGTATTTT.

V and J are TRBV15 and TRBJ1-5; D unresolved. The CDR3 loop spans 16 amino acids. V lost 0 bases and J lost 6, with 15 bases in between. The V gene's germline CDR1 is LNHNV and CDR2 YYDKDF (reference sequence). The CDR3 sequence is CATSRDLSGPLQPQHF. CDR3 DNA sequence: TGTGCCACCAGCAGAGATTTATCAGGTCCCCTTCAGCCCCAGCATTTT.